This TCR beta chain was observed in a study of shared clonotypes between healthy human individuals. Germline values: CDR1 MDHEN, CDR2 SYDVKM. Trimming left V 7 bases short and J 0 bases short, with 10 bases between. CDR3 length: 15 amino acids. Data came from immunoSEQ multiplex PCR; TCRdb stores just in-frame clones and leaves some out. Of millions of clones listed, approximately 95% were seen once; the top ten hold 0.35% to 0.45%. Sequencing was carried out using naive CD4+ T cells from PBMCs. Subset in this sample: CD45RA+ positively selected. The receptor was derived from a man aged 18 to 29 in good health. Some clones in this sample may be carry-over from other donors' samples. The chain couples TRBV28 to TRBJ2-6; D not resolved. The CDR3 is CASIAVSSGANVLTF. The CDR3 nucleotides read TGTGCCAGCATCGCAGTGAGCTCTGGGGCCAACGTCCTGACTTTC.